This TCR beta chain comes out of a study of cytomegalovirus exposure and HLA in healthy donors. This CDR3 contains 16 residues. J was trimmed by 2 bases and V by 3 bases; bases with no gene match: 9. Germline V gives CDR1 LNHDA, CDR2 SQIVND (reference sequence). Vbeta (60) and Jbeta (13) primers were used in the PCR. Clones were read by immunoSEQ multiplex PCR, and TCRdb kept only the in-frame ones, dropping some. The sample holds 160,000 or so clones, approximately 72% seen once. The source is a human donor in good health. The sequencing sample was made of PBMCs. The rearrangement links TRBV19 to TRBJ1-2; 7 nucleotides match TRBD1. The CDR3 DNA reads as TGTGCCAGTAGTATCCGCTCGGGACAGATAAACTATGGCTACACCTTC. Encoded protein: CASSIRSGQINYGYTF. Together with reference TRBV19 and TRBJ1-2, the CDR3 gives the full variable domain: DGGITQSPKYLFRKEGQNVTLSCEQNLNHDAMYWYRQDPGQGLRLIYYSQIVNDFQKGDIAEGYSVSREKKESFPLTVTSAQKNPTAFYLCASSIRSGQINYGYTFGSGTRLTVV.